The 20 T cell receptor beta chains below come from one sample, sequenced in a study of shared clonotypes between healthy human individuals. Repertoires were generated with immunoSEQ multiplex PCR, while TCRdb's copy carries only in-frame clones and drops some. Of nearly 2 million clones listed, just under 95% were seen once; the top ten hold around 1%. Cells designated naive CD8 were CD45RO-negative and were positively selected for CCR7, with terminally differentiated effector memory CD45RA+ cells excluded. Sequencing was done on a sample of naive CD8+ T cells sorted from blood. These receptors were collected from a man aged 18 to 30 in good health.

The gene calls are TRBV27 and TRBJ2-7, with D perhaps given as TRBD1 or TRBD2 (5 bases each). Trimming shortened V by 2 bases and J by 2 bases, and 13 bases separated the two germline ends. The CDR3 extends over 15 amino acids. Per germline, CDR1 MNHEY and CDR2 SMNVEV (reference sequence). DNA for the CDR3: TGTGCCAGCAGTTTAAAGGGACCATCTACCTACGAGCAGTACTTC. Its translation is CASSLKGPSTYEQYF.

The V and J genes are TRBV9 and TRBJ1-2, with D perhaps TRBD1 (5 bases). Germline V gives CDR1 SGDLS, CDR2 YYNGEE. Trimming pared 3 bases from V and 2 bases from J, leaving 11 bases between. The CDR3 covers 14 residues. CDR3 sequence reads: CASSARRDNYGYTF. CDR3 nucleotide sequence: TGTGCCAGCAGCGCCCGCCGGGACAACTATGGCTACACCTTC.

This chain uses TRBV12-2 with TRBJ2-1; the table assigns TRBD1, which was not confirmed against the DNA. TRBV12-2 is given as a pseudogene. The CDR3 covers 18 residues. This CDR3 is CASRYLQGEDSSYNEQFF. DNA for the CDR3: TGTGCAAGTCGCTACCTCCAGGGTGAGGACAGCTCCTACAATGAGCAGTTCTTC.

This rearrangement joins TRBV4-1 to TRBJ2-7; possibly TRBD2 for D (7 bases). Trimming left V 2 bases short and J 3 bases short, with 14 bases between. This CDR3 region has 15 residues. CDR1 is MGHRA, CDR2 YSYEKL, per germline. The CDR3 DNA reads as TGCGCCAGCAGCCAAAGGGGGGGTGGTGGCTACGAGCAGTACTTC. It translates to CASSQRGGGGYEQYF.

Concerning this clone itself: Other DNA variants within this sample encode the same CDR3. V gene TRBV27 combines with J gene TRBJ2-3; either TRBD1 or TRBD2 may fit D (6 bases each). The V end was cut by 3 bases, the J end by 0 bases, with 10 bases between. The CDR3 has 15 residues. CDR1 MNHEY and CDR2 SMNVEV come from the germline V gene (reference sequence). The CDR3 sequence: CASSLEGGSTDTQYF. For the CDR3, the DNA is TGTGCCAGCAGTTTGGAGGGGGGTAGCACAGATACGCAGTATTTT.

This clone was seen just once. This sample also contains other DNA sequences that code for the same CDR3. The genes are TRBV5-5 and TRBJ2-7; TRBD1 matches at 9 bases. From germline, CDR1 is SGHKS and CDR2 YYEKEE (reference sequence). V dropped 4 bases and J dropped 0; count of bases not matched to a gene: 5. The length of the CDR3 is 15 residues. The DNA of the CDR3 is TGTGCCAGCAGCCTGGGACAGGGACTCTCCTACGAGCAGTACTTC. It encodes CASSLGQGLSYEQYF.

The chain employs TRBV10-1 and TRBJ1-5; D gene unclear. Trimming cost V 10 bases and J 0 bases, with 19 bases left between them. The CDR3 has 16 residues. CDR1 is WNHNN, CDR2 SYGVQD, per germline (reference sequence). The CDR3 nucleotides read TGCGCCACCCAATGCCCGCTCGCATATAGCAATCAGCCCCAGCATTTT. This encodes CATQCPLAYSNQPQHF.

CDR3 DNA sequence: TGTGCCAGCAGCCTAAGGGCAGGGGCGAATAATTCACCCCTCCACTTT. Translated: CASSLRAGANNSPLHF. V usage is TRBV7-2 and J usage is TRBJ1-6; perhaps TRBD1 as D (6 bases). The CDR3 totals 16 residues. The V end lost 5 bases, the J end lost 5 bases, and 16 bases lay between the germline ends. Germline CDR1 reads SGHTA; CDR2 reads FQGNSA.

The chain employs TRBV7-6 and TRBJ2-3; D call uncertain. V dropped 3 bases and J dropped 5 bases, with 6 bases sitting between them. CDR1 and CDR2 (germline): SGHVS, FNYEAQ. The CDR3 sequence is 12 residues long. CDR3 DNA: TGTGCCAGCAGCTTCATGCTAGATACGCAGTATTTT. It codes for CASSFMLDTQYF.

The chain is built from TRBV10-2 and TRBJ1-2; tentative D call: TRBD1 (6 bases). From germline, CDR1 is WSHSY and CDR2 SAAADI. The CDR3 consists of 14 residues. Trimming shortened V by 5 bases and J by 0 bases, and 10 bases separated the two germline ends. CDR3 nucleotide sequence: TGCGCCAGCAGTACGACAGGAGCTAACTATGGCTACACCTTC. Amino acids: CASSTTGANYGYTF.

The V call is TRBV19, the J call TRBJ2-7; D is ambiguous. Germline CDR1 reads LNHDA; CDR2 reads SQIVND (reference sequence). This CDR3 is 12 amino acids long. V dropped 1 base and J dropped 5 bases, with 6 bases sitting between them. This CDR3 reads CASSIGAHEQYF. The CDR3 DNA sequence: TGTGCCAGTAGTATAGGGGCCCACGAGCAGTACTTC.

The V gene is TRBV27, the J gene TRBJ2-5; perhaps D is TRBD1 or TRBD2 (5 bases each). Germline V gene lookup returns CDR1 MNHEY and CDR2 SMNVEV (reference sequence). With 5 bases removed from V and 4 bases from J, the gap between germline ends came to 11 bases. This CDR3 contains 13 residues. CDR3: CASSELDRETQYF. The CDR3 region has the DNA TGTGCCAGCAGTGAACTAGACAGAGAGACCCAGTACTTC.

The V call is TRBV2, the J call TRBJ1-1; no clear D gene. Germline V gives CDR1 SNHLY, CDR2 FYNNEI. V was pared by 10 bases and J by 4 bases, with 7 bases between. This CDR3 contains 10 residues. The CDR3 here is CAIRSTEAFF. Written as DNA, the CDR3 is TGTGCCATTCGTAGCACTGAAGCTTTCTTT.

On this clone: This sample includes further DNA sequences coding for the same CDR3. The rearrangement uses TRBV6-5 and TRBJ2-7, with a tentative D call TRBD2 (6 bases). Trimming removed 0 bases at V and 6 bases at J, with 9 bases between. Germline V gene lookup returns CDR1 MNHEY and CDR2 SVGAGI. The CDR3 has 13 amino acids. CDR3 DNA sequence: TGTGCCAGCAGTTACTCGTTGGGGGGCGAGCAGTACTTC. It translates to CASSYSLGGEQYF.

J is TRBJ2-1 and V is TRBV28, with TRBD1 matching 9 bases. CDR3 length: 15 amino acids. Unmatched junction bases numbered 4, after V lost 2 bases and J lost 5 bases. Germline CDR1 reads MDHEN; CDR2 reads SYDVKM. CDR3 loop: CASSLGTGRDNEQFF. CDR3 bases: TGTGCCAGCAGTTTAGGGACAGGGAGGGACAATGAGCAGTTCTTC. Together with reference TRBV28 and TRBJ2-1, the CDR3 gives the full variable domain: DVKVTQSSRYLVKRTGEKVFLECVQDMDHENMFWYRQDPGLGLRLIYFSYDVKMKEKGDIPEGYSVSREKKERFSLILESASTNQTSMYLCASSLGTGRDNEQFFGPGTRLTVL.

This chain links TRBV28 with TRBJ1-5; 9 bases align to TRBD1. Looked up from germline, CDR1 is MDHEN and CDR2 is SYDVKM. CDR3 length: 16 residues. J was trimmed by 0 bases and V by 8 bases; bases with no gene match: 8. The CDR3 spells CASLENRGLSNQPQHF. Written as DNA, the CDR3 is TGTGCCAGCTTGGAAAACAGGGGGCTTAGCAATCAGCCCCAGCATTTT.

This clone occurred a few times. The CDR3 spells CASSLVNRGPEAFF. CDR3 bases: TGCGCCAGCAGCTTGGTAAACAGGGGGCCTGAAGCTTTCTTT. The chain joins TRBV5-1 to TRBJ1-1; 9 bases fit TRBD1. This CDR3 has 14 residues. Germline V gives CDR1 SGHRS, CDR2 YFSETQ. Unmatched junction bases numbered 3, after V lost 0 bases and J lost 6 bases.

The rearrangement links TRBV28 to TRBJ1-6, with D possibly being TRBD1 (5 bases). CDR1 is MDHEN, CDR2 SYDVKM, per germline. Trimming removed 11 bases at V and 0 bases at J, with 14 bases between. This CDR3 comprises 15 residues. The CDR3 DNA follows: TGTGCCGGGAGGGGTCGCAGCTCCTATAATTCACCCCTCCACTTT. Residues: CAGRGRSSYNSPLHF.

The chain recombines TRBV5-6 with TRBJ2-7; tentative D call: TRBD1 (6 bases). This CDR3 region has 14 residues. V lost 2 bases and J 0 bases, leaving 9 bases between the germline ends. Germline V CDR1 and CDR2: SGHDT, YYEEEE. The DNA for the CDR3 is TGTGCCAGCAGCTTTGCAGGGGCCTCCTACGAGCAGTACTTC. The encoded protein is CASSFAGASYEQYF.

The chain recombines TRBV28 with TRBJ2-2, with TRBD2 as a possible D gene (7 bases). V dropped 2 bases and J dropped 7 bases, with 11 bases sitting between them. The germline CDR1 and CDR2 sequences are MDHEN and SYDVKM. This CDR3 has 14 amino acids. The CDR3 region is CASSLGGAGGELFF. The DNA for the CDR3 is TGTGCCAGCAGTTTAGGGGGGGCCGGCGGGGAGCTGTTTTTT.